This record looks at one T cell receptor (beta chain) sequence and its context. Its antigen is still unknown. The sample is drawn from a study of cytomegalovirus exposure and HLA in healthy donors. The CDR3 is 16 residues long. The germline V gene encodes CDR1 LGHNA and CDR2 YNFKEQ. J was trimmed by 5 bases and V by 0 bases; bases with no gene match: 6. Study-wide results and caveats: Researchers catalogued over 150 TCR beta chains as cytomegalovirus-associated. Later analysis indicated greater clonal expansion among HLA-associated TCR beta chains than among equally common other chains.

The PCR used 60 Vbeta and 13 Jbeta primers. Using immunoSEQ multiplex PCR, the repertoire was profiled, and TCRdb retains in-frame clones only, with some absent. This sample's clone table lists tens of thousands of clones. The receptor was derived from a male donor in good health and CMV-seropositive. Specimen: PBMCs. The rearrangement links TRBV4-2 to TRBJ2-2; 7 bases are shared with TRBD1. The CDR3 is CASSQERAGGTGELFF. The DNA of the CDR3 is TGTGCCAGCAGCCAAGAAAGGGCAGGGGGAACCGGGGAGCTGTTTTTT.